A single sample is the source of the 16 T cell receptor beta chains below, sequenced in a study of tumour-infiltrating T cells in Burkitt lymphoma. Sequencing used immunoSEQ multiplex PCR; TCRdb keeps in-frame clones, though not all of them. The sample carries around 48,000 clones, roughly 30% recorded once. Sequencing used tumor tissue. All receptors derive from a human donor with Burkitt lymphoma.

The rearrangement uses TRBV19 and TRBJ2-3, with TRBD2 matching 10 bases. The CDR3 length is 15 residues. Germline V gene lookup returns CDR1 LNHDA and CDR2 SQIVND (reference sequence). With 4 bases clipped from V and 4 bases from J, the junction kept 5 bases outside the gene matches. CDR3 bases: TGTGCCAGTAGTACTACTAGCGGGGCGGCAGATACGCAGTATTTT. Translated, it gives CASSTTSGAADTQYF.

The V and J genes are TRBV5-1 and TRBJ2-1, with 7 positions matching TRBD1. CDR3 size: 14 residues. The germline V gene has CDR1 SGHRS and CDR2 YFSETQ. J lost 5 bases, V lost 2 bases, and 4 bases had no gene match. The CDR3 DNA is TGCGCCAGCAGCTTAAACGGACAGGACAATGAGCAGTTCTTC. This encodes CASSLNGQDNEQFF.

Here the CDR3 DNA reads TGTGCCAGCAGCTTACAAGGACAAAATGCGGAGACCCAGTACTTC. Its translation is CASSLQGQNAETQYF. This chain connects TRBV7-2 to TRBJ2-5, with a weak D call TRBD1 (5 bases). CDR1 and CDR2 from the germline V gene are SGHTA and FQGNSA. The V gene lost 2 bases and the J gene lost 5 bases, with 15 bases spanning the gap. CDR3 length: 15 residues.

The chain has TRBV25-1 and TRBJ1-1, with a possible D match to TRBD1 (5 bases). This CDR3 region has 11 residues. V lost 2 bases and J lost 10, with 8 bases in between. CDR1 MGHDK and CDR2 SYGVNS come from the germline V gene. The CDR3 spells CASSEGALAFF. CDR3 nucleotide sequence: TGTGCCAGCAGTGAAGGGGCCCTAGCTTTCTTT.

The rearrangement joins TRBV5-1 to TRBJ1-1; D unresolved. In germline, CDR1 is SGHRS, CDR2 YFSETQ. V was shortened by 7 bases and J by 1 base, with 5 bases between the two germline ends. This CDR3 spans 11 amino acids. CDR3: CASGENTEAFF. As DNA, the CDR3 is TGCGCCAGCGGAGAGAACACTGAAGCTTTCTTT.

The V call is TRBV7-2, the J call TRBJ2-2, with 10 bases that match TRBD1. The CDR3 covers 17 residues. Trimming removed 3 bases from V and 2 bases from J; junction bases left unmatched: 6. Germline CDR1 reads SGHTA; CDR2 reads FQGNSA. CDR3 nucleotides: TGTGCCAGCAGCTTTCGCCGGGACAGGGGAAACACCGGGGAGCTGTTTTTT. Translating gives CASSFRRDRGNTGELFF.

This clone has more than one count but fewer than ten. V usage is TRBV5-6 and J usage is TRBJ2-7; perhaps TRBD1 as D (6 bases). Germline CDR1 is SGHDT and CDR2 is YYEEEE. Trimming pared 1 base from V and 1 base from J, leaving 12 bases between. This CDR3 is built from 15 residues. The CDR3 here is CASSLLRGQSYEQYF. In DNA form, the CDR3 reads TGTGCCAGCAGCTTGCTCAGGGGCCAATCCTACGAGCAGTACTTC.

This chain joins TRBV11-2 and TRBJ2-7; D might be TRBD2 (6 bases). This CDR3 contains 17 residues. The germline V gene encodes CDR1 SGHAT and CDR2 FQNNGV. V lost 1 base to trimming and J lost 0 bases, with 16 bases between them. CDR3 DNA: TGTGCCAGCAGCTTAGGCCGGGACTCCCAGAGCTCCTACGAGCAGTACTTC. Amino acids: CASSLGRDSQSSYEQYF.

This clone has more than one count but fewer than ten. The chain carries TRBV7-9 and TRBJ2-5; D may match TRBD1 or TRBD2 (5 bases each). The V end lost 3 bases, the J end lost 7 bases, and 15 bases lay between the germline ends. CDR1 is SEHNR and CDR2 is FQNEAQ in the germline V gene (reference sequence). The CDR3 extends over 14 amino acids. The CDR3 is CASSFSGRQGTQYF. For the CDR3, the DNA is TGTGCCAGCAGCTTCTCGGGACGCCAGGGGACCCAGTACTTC.

This clone was counted a few times. The chain carries TRBV6-1 and TRBJ1-1, with D possibly matching TRBD1 (6 bases). V was pared by 4 bases and J by 2 bases, with 17 bases between. The germline V gene has CDR1 MNHNS and CDR2 SASEGT. CDR3 length: 16 residues. The CDR3 protein is CASSARGGRVNTEAFF. CDR3 nucleotides: TGTGCCAGCAGTGCCAGGGGAGGGAGAGTTAACACTGAAGCTTTCTTT.

This clone showed up just a few times. The chain couples TRBV10-3 to TRBJ2-5; perhaps TRBD1 as D (6 bases). Trimming took 7 bases from V and 0 from J, leaving 9 bases between them. The CDR3 is made up of 13 amino acids. Germline V CDR1 and CDR2: ENHRY, SYGVKD. CDR3: CAIKDSNQETQYF. CDR3 in DNA: TGTGCCATCAAGGACAGCAACCAAGAGACCCAGTACTTC.

The chain recombines TRBV5-1 with TRBJ2-5; D perhaps matches TRBD1 (7 bases). The V gene's germline CDR1 is SGHRS and CDR2 YFSETQ. Trimming took 0 bases from V and 4 from J, leaving 13 bases between them. The CDR3 extends over 15 amino acids. CDR3 sequence: CASSLELAGGETQYF. The CDR3 nucleotides read TGCGCCAGCAGCTTGGAACTAGCAGGGGGAGAGACCCAGTACTTC.

In this sample, this clone turned up a few times. V gene TRBV10-3 combines with J gene TRBJ1-5, with a weak D call TRBD1 (6 bases). Germline assignment: CDR1 ENHRY and CDR2 SYGVKD. V shed 5 bases and J shed 2 bases, with 19 bases lying between them. The CDR3 runs to 17 residues. CDR3 residues: CAISHEGGRFGNQPQHF. The CDR3 coding sequence is TGTGCCATCAGTCACGAGGGGGGTAGGTTTGGCAATCAGCCCCAGCATTTT.

The chain links TRBV7-2 to TRBJ1-3, with unresolved D. Germline V gives CDR1 SGHTA, CDR2 FQGNSA. The CDR3 runs to 14 residues. V gave up 10 bases and J gave up 7 bases, with 20 bases separating them. The CDR3 is CATRSGSGGNTIYF. For the CDR3, the DNA is TGTGCCACCCGATCTGGGTCCGGAGGTAACACCATATATTTT.

This clone was seen more than once but under ten times. The V gene is TRBV7-2, the J gene TRBJ1-1; the D gene is possibly TRBD1 (5 bases). The V and J ends lost 5 bases and 0 bases respectively, with 10 bases between them. The length of the CDR3 is 14 residues. Germline V gene sequence: CDR1 SGHTA, CDR2 FQGNSA. This CDR3 reads CASSPTDMNTEAFF. The CDR3 DNA reads as TGTGCCAGCAGCCCGACAGACATGAACACTGAAGCTTTCTTT. The variable domain in full, completed from reference TRBV7-2 and TRBJ1-1, reads GAGVSQSPSNKVTEKGKDVELRCDPISGHTALYWYRQSLGQGLEFLIYFQGNSAPDKSGLPSDRFSAERTGGSVSTLTIQRTQQEDSAVYLCASSPTDMNTEAFFGQGTRLTVV.

This chain joins TRBV7-6 and TRBJ2-3; D is undetermined. This CDR3 spans 14 amino acids. The germline gives CDR1 SGHVS, CDR2 FNYEAQ. Trimming pared 5 bases from V and 3 bases from J, leaving 12 bases between. The CDR3 nucleotides read TGTGCCAGCAGCCCAACGGTGGTTACAGATACGCAGTATTTT. Protein product: CASSPTVVTDTQYF.